In its sample, the clone carrying this T cell receptor (beta chain) was seen many times. J was trimmed by 8 bases and V by 8 bases; bases with no gene match: 14. Germline CDR1 is MGHDK and CDR2 is SYGVNS. The CDR3 spans 14 residues. The data were taken from a study of T cells of healthy individuals. TCRdb reanalysed the 5' RACE reads using MiXCR and keeps one entry per CDR3 protein. The table lists over 95,000 distinct CDR3 sequences, approximately 15% of them singletons, with about 6% in the top ten. This sequence was found in a human donor in good health. This chain links TRBV25-1 with TRBJ1-2; 7 nucleotides align to TRBD1. The CDR3 here is CASFQGGLGAGYTF. CDR3 nucleotide sequence: TGTGCCAGCTTCCAAGGGGGCCTAGGGGCAGGCTACACCTTC.